This TCR beta chain was obtained from a study of T-cell memory formation after mild COVID-19. Study as a whole: Largely donor-specific sequence clusters came from a couple of donors.

This clonotype was counted a single time. 5'RACE primed from the constant segment yielded TCR alpha and TCR beta cDNA libraries bearing sample barcodes and UMIs. Each CDR3 protein gets one entry after TCRdb re-called the 5' RACE reads with MiXCR. The table shows approximately 500,000 distinct CDR3 sequences, with around a quarter occurring only once. Germline V CDR1 and CDR2: SGDLS, YYNGEE. With 3 bases clipped from V and 3 bases from J, the junction kept 5 bases outside the gene matches. This CDR3 has 14 residues. The chain recombines TRBV9 with TRBJ2-7; 8 bases match TRBD2. This sequence originates from an adult woman who had mild COVID-19 (a few samples of this study predate the infection). Cell type and time point are not known. Sequencing was carried out using PBMCs or a T cell subset sorted from them (not recorded which). The CDR3 nucleotides are TGTGCCAGCAGCGAAACTAGCGGACACTACGAGCAGTACTTC. Translating it yields CASSETSGHYEQYF.